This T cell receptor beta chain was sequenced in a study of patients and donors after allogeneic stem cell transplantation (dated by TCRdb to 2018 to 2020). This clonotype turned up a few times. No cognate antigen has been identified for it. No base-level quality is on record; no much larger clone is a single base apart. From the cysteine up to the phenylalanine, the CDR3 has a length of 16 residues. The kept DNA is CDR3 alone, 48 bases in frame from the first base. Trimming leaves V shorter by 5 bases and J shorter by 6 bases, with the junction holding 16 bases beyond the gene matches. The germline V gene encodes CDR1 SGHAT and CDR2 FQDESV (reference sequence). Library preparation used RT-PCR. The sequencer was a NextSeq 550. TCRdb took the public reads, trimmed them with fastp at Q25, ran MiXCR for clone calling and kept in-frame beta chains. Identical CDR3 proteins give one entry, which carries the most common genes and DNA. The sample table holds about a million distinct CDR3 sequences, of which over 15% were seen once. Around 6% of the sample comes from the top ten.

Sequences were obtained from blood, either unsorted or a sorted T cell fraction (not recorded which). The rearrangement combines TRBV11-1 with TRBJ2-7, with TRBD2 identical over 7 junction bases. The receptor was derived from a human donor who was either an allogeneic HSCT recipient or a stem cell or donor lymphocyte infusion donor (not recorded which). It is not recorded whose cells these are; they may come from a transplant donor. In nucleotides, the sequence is TGTGCCAGCAGCGATAGAGGGGTTGGCGGGAGTCTCGAGCAGTACTTC. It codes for CASSDRGVGGSLEQYF.